These 13 T cell receptor beta chains came from one sample sequenced in a study of vaccination effects on CD4 cells after COVID-19. Ahead of sequencing, the ViraFEST assay grew antigen-specific CD4+ T cells using viral peptide pools. Subsequent to roughly 9 days of culture, CD4+ T cells were isolated. Infection dated between March and December 2020, before the Alpha, Beta and Delta variants reached the United States. Which antigens these TCRs recognize remains unknown. Profiled with immunoSEQ multiplex PCR; TCRdb holds only in-frame clones, not every one. Of tens of thousands of clones in the sample, just under 75% were seen once. The starting material was CD4+ T cells from PBMCs cultured with a peptide pool, obtained before COVID-19 vaccination. The receptors were gathered from a human donor who had a prior SARS-CoV-2 infection.

This chain uses TRBV2 with TRBJ1-4, with 9 bases aligning to TRBD1. The CDR3 length is 14 residues. V lost 6 bases and J lost 8; bases outside the gene matches: 7. Germline V gives CDR1 SNHLY, CDR2 FYNNEI. CDR3 in DNA: TGTGCCAGCAGATGGACAGGGGCTGGAGAAAAACTGTTTTTT. It codes for CASRWTGAGEKLFF.

V usage is TRBV9 and J usage is TRBJ2-7; D gene uncertain. V was pared by 1 base and J by 5 bases, with 13 bases between. The CDR3 consists of 14 residues. Germline CDR1 SGDLS, CDR2 YYNGEE. The DNA for the CDR3 is TGTGCCAGCAGCGTACAGGTGTCATCGGACGAGCAGTACTTC. Encoded protein: CASSVQVSSDEQYF.

The J gene is TRBJ1-3, the V gene TRBV5-1, with a possible D match to TRBD1 (6 bases). The CDR3 extends over 15 amino acids. V lost 4 bases and J lost 4, with 15 bases in between. The V gene's germline CDR1 is SGHRS and CDR2 YFSETQ. The CDR3 here is CASSTGTYGGNTIYF. The CDR3 nucleotides are TGCGCCAGCAGCACCGGGACATACGGCGGAAACACCATATATTTT.

The chain uses TRBV7-9 and TRBJ2-5, with a weak D call TRBD2 (6 bases). The CDR3 contains 17 residues. Germline CDR1 and CDR2: SEHNR and FQNEAQ (reference sequence). With 0 bases removed from V and 2 bases from J, the gap between germline ends came to 16 bases. In nucleotides, the CDR3 is TGTGCCAGCAGCTTAGCGCGGGGTGGGCAGCTACAAGAGACCCAGTACTTC. This encodes CASSLARGGQLQETQYF.

V usage is TRBV27 and J usage is TRBJ2-2; TRBD2 agrees at 9 bases. Germline CDR1 MNHEY, CDR2 SMNVEV (reference sequence). The junction had 9 bases not matched to a gene; V was cut back by 2 bases and J by 5 bases. The CDR3 is 17 amino acids. The CDR3 here is CASSLTAAGGFTGELFF. The DNA for the CDR3 is TGTGCCAGCAGTTTAACGGCTGCGGGGGGGTTTACCGGGGAGCTGTTTTTT.

This clone was seen once. The V and J genes are TRBV11-3 and TRBJ1-1; maybe TRBD1 (5 bases). This CDR3 is built from 14 residues. Germline V gene lookup returns CDR1 SGHNT and CDR2 YENEEA. V was clipped by 1 base and J by 0 bases, with 6 bases between them. The CDR3 reads CASSLVGVNTEAFF. The CDR3 DNA reads TGTGCCAGCAGCTTAGTAGGGGTGAACACTGAAGCTTTCTTT. Together with reference TRBV11-3 and TRBJ1-1, the CDR3 gives the full variable domain: EAGVVQSPRYKIIEKKQPVAFWCNPISGHNTLYWYLQNLGQGPELLIRYENEEAVDDSQLPKDRFSAERLKGVDSTLKIQPAELGDSAVYLCASSLVGVNTEAFFGQGTRLTVV.

The J gene is TRBJ2-1, the V gene TRBV11-3; D tentatively fits TRBD1 or TRBD2 (7 bases each). Germline V gene data show CDR1 as SGHNT and CDR2 as YENEEA. The CDR3 extends over 16 amino acids. V was cut by 3 bases and J by 3 bases, with 15 bases left in between. The DNA of the CDR3 is TGTGCCAGCAGCTTGGGAGGGCAGGGGGTCTACAATGAGCAGTTCTTC. Its protein is CASSLGGQGVYNEQFF.

The J gene is TRBJ2-7, the V gene TRBV7-2; D unresolved. The CDR3 sequence is 13 residues long. The V gene lost 3 bases and the J gene lost 4 bases, with 10 bases spanning the gap. Germline lookup yields CDR1 SGHTA and CDR2 FQGNSA. The CDR3, as DNA: TGTGCCAGCAGCTTTACCAGCCGGTACGAGCAGTACTTC. This codes for CASSFTSRYEQYF.

This rearrangement joins TRBV11-3 to TRBJ2-3, with D tentatively TRBD2 (5 bases). V lost 1 base and J lost 2, with 13 bases in between. This CDR3 has 16 amino acids. Germline CDR1 and CDR2: SGHNT and YENEEA. CDR3 sequence (DNA): TGTGCCAGCAGCTTAGGGGTGGGGAGACCCACAGATACGCAGTATTTT. Its protein product is CASSLGVGRPTDTQYF. The full variable domain, with the rest looked up from reference TRBV11-3 and TRBJ2-3, is EAGVVQSPRYKIIEKKQPVAFWCNPISGHNTLYWYLQNLGQGPELLIRYENEEAVDDSQLPKDRFSAERLKGVDSTLKIQPAELGDSAVYLCASSLGVGRPTDTQYFGPGTRLTVL.

The chain combines TRBV19 with TRBJ2-6; 9 bases are shared with TRBD2. This CDR3 is 16 amino acids long. Looked up from germline, CDR1 is LNHDA and CDR2 is SQIVND (reference sequence). V shed 4 bases and J 4 bases; nucleotides not matched to a gene: 5. This CDR3 reads CASSKTSGSGANVLTF. For the CDR3, the DNA is TGTGCCAGTAGTAAGACTAGCGGATCGGGGGCCAACGTCCTGACTTTC.

The chain links TRBV6-5 to TRBJ1-1; D not resolved. Trimming removed 6 bases from V and 3 bases from J, with 14 bases in between. The germline V gene has CDR1 MNHEY and CDR2 SVGAGI. CDR3 length: 14 amino acids. This CDR3 is CASSPHGKHTEAFF. In nucleotides, the CDR3 is TGTGCCAGCAGCCCGCATGGCAAACACACTGAAGCTTTCTTT.

This chain uses TRBV11-1 with TRBJ2-5; D call uncertain. The CDR3 has 13 amino acids. Trimming cost V 2 bases and J 5 bases, with 9 bases left between them. Germline CDR1 and CDR2: SGHAT and FQDESV (reference sequence). The CDR3 sequence is CASSLFSGETQYF. The DNA of the CDR3 is TGTGCCAGCAGCTTATTTTCTGGGGAGACCCAGTACTTC. The whole variable domain, filled in from reference TRBV11-1 and TRBJ2-5, reads EAEVAQSPRYKITEKSQAVAFWCDPISGHATLYWYRQILGQGPELLVQFQDESVVDDSQLPKDRFSAERLKGVDSTLKIQPAELGDSAMYLCASSLFSGETQYFGPGTRLLVL.

V and J are TRBV30 and TRBJ2-1; TRBD2 matches 7 bases. Losses at the gene ends were 0 bases for V and 4 bases for J; bases not matched to a gene: 6. The CDR3 totals 15 residues. Germline CDR1 GTSNPN, CDR2 SVGIG (reference sequence). CDR3 region: CAWSVLVAGYNEQFF. The CDR3 DNA reads as TGTGCCTGGAGTGTATTGGTAGCGGGTTACAATGAGCAGTTCTTC.